This T cell receptor beta chain originates from a study of cytomegalovirus exposure and HLA in healthy donors. Study-level results: In a later analysis, compared with equally common non-associated chains, HLA-associated beta chains were more expanded. The authors judged a highly shared variant cluster likely a sequencing artifact.

The germline V gene has CDR1 LGHNA and CDR2 YSLEER. This CDR3 contains 14 residues. Deletions cut 3 bases from V and 3 bases from J, with 11 bases between. PCR primers comprised 60 Vbeta and 13 Jbeta primers. Data came from immunoSEQ multiplex PCR; TCRdb stores just in-frame clones and leaves some out. The sample contains about 170,000 clones, over 75% of which appear only once. With respect to this clone: What it binds is unknown.

This receptor was obtained from a male donor in good health and CMV-seronegative. Sequencing input: PBMCs. The chain uses TRBV4-3 and TRBJ1-1; TRBD1 is a possible D gene (5 bases). The CDR3 DNA is TGCGCCAGCAGCCATCCTGGGGGGGACACTGAAGCTTTCTTT. Residues: CASSHPGGDTEAFF.